The following is a T cell receptor beta chain sequence with its context. The antigen remains unidentified. Time point indicated: baseline pretreatment blood. Treatment meaning: 15 Gy SBRT to primary tumor, nephrectomy 4 weeks later. The patient's renal cell carcinoma had clear cell pathology. The sample belongs to a study of radiation and T cells in renal cell carcinoma. V was cut by 3 bases and J by 1 base, with 9 bases left in between. This CDR3 is built from 14 residues. Germline V gene data show CDR1 as KGHSH and CDR2 as LQKENI. General study points: Baseline intratumoral clonotype presence is unknown without pretreatment biopsies. Top tumor clonotypes rose in blood 2 weeks post-radiation, then contracted.

Profiling relied on immunoSEQ multiplex PCR, and the TCRdb table lists in-frame clones only, not all of them. Among approximately 90,000 clones listed, approximately 86% were seen once. J is TRBJ2-5 and V is TRBV18; D gene ambiguous. The specimen was blood, collected from a patient whose treatment included radiotherapy and nephrectomy. The origin of this receptor is a man over 45 with renal cell carcinoma. This chain's CDR3 is CASSPTTGQETQYF. CDR3 sequence (DNA): TGTGCCAGCTCACCGACGACGGGCCAAGAGACCCAGTACTTC.